Shown below are 9 T cell receptor beta chains from a single sample sequenced in a study of CD8 T cells in ankylosing spondylitis. TCRdb used MiXCR to reprocess the 5' RACE reads, holding one entry per CDR3 protein. The repertoire holds 650,000 to 800,000 distinct CDR3 sequences, with under 20% as singletons. Their target antigens are unknown. Whole-study results and caveats: Characteristic of ankylosing spondylitis blood, it appeared, was a TCR beta motif comprising about eight highly homologous variants.

Sample: blood, either unsorted or a sorted T cell fraction (not recorded which). The origin of the receptors is a male donor with ankylosing spondylitis.

This clonotype has just a few counts. The chain combines TRBV5-1 with TRBJ2-3, with TRBD2 identical over 12 bases. The J segment lost 2 bases and the V segment lost 0 bases, leaving 1 base of the junction unmatched. Germline CDR1 and CDR2: SGHRS and YFSETQ. CDR3 size: 16 residues. For the CDR3, the DNA is TGCGCCAGCAGCTTGGGACTAGCGGGAGACACAGATACGCAGTATTTT. Translating it yields CASSLGLAGDTDTQYF.

This clonotype was detected only a few times. The chain links TRBV2 to TRBJ1-5, with D possibly matching TRBD1 (5 bases). This CDR3 comprises 13 residues. V lost 6 bases and J 6 bases, leaving 12 bases between the germline ends. In germline, CDR1 is SNHLY, CDR2 FYNNEI. This CDR3 reads CASSPMRGQPQHF. The DNA of the CDR3 is TGTGCCAGCAGCCCCATGAGGGGTCAGCCCCAGCATTTT.

This clonotype was picked up a small number of times. This chain joins TRBV7-9 and TRBJ2-5; a possible D gene is TRBD2 (5 bases). Germline CDR1 and CDR2: SEHNR and FQNEAQ (reference sequence). The CDR3 consists of 15 residues. Trimming cost V 2 bases and J 3 bases, with 13 bases left between them. The CDR3 loop reads CASSLRSERKETQYF. The CDR3 nucleotides are TGTGCCAGCAGCTTACGGAGCGAGCGGAAAGAGACCCAGTACTTC. Full variable domain (remainder filled in from reference TRBV7-9 and TRBJ2-5): DTGVSQNPRHKITKRGQNVTFRCDPISEHNRLYWYRQTLGQGPEFLTYFQNEAQLEKSRLLSDRFSAERPKGSFSTLEIQRTEQGDSAMYLCASSLRSERKETQYFGPGTRLLVL.

This clonotype was seen a few times. V is TRBV7-2 and J is TRBJ2-5; no firm D call. The CDR3 sequence is 15 residues long. Trimming took 8 bases from V and 0 from J, leaving 16 bases between them. Germline V gene lookup returns CDR1 SGHTA and CDR2 FQGNSA. CDR3 loop: CASSTSVGYQETQYF. The CDR3, as DNA: TGTGCCAGCTCCACCTCGGTGGGGTACCAAGAGACCCAGTACTTC.

This clonotype was counted a few times. The chain is built from TRBV19 and TRBJ1-5; TRBD1 matches at 7 bases. V lost 0 bases, J lost 2 bases, and 7 bases stayed unmatched. Per germline, CDR1 LNHDA and CDR2 SQIVND (reference sequence). The CDR3 has 17 residues. This chain's CDR3 is CASSIEGQGVRNQPQHF. Written as DNA, the CDR3 is TGTGCCAGTAGTATAGAGGGGCAGGGGGTACGCAATCAGCCCCAGCATTTT.

The CDR3 is CASRGLLYEQYF. CDR3 nucleotides: TGTGCCAGCAGAGGACTCCTATACGAGCAGTACTTC. The chain combines TRBV28 with TRBJ2-7, with D maybe TRBD2 (5 bases). Germline CDR1 reads MDHEN; CDR2 reads SYDVKM. V lost 6 bases, J lost 4 bases, and 10 bases lay in between. The CDR3 spans 12 residues.

The chain couples TRBV5-1 to TRBJ2-2; D perhaps matches TRBD2 (6 bases). The CDR3 length is 24 residues. Looked up from germline, CDR1 is SGHRS and CDR2 is YFSETQ. Deletions cut 4 bases from V and 5 bases from J, with 42 bases between. The CDR3 here is CASSPFGQTEPGRDSTMWTGELFF. The CDR3 region has the DNA TGCGCCAGCAGCCCCTTCGGGCAGACCGAGCCGGGACGGGACTCAACTATGTGGACCGGGGAGCTGTTTTTT.

This clonotype showed up just a few times. This chain connects TRBV25-1 to TRBJ2-7; D ambiguous. CDR3 size: 14 residues. The V end lost 4 bases, the J end lost 0 bases, and 10 bases lay between the germline ends. Germline V gene sequence: CDR1 MGHDK, CDR2 SYGVNS. The CDR3 loop reads CASSGSFTSYEQYF. DNA of the CDR3: TGTGCCAGCAGTGGGTCCTTTACCTCCTACGAGCAGTACTTC.

The V gene is TRBV7-2, the J gene TRBJ1-5, with D possibly TRBD1 on 5 matching bases. CDR3 length: 16 residues. The V and J ends lost 5 bases and 1 base respectively, with 15 bases between them. Germline V gene lookup returns CDR1 SGHTA and CDR2 FQGNSA. DNA of the CDR3: TGTGCCAGCAGCCCTAGGGGAGGGAGGAGCAATCAGCCCCAGCATTTT. Protein sequence: CASSPRGGRSNQPQHF.